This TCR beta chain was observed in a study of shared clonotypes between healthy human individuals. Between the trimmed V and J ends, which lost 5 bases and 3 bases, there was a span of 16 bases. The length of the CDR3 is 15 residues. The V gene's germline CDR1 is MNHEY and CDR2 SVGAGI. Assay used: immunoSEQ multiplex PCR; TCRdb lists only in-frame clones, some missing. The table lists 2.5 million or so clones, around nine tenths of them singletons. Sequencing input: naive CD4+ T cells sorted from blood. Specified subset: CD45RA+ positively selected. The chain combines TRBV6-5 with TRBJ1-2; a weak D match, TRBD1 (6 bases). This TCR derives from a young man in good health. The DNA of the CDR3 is TGTGCCAGCAGTCCCGGGACAAGGGGATACTATGGCTACACCTTC. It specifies CASSPGTRGYYGYTF.